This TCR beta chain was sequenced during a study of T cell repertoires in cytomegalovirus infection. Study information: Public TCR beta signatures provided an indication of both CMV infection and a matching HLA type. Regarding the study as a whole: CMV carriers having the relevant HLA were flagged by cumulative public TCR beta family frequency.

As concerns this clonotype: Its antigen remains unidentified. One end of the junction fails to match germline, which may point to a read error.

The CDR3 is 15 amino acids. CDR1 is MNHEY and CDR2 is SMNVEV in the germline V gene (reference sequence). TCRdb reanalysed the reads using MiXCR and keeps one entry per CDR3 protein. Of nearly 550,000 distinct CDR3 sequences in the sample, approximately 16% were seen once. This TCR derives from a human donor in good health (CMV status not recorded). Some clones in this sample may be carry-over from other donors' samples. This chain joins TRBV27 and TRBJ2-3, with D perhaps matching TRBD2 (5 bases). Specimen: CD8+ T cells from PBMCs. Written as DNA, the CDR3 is TGTGCCAGCAGTTTTTCGAGGGTCCACACATATACGCAGTATTTT. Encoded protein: CASSFSRVHTYTQYF.